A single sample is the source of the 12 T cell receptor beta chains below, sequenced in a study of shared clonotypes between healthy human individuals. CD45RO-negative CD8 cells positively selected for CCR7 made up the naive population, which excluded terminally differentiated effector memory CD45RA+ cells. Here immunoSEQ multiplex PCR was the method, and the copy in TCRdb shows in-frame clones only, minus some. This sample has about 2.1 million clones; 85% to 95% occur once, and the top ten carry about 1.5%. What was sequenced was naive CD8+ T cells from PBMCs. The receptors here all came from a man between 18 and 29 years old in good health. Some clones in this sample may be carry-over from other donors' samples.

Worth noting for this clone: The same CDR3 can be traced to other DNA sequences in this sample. CDR3 coding DNA: TGTGCCAGCAGCTTAGGAGTAAGCACAGATACGCAGTATTTT. It specifies CASSLGVSTDTQYF. The chain has TRBV7-3 and TRBJ2-3; D remains ambiguous. V shed 2 bases and J shed 0 bases, with 6 bases lying between them. The CDR3 spans 14 residues. Per germline, CDR1 SGHTA and CDR2 FQGTGA.

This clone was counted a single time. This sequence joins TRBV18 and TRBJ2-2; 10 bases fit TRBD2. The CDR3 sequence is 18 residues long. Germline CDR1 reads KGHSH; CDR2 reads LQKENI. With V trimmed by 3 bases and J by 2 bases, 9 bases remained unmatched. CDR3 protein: CASSPTKGTSANTGELFF. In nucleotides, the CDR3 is TGTGCCAGCTCACCTACGAAGGGGACTAGCGCTAACACCGGGGAGCTGTTTTTT.

The CDR3 nucleotides are TGTGCCAGCAGTGTACCATGGGGGGGGGAAAAACTGTTTTTT. Translated: CASSVPWGGEKLFF. The chain recombines TRBV6-1 with TRBJ1-4; D is possibly TRBD1 (5 bases). From germline, CDR1 is MNHNS and CDR2 SASEGT. Trimming took 4 bases from V and 8 from J, leaving 14 bases between them. This CDR3 spans 14 amino acids.

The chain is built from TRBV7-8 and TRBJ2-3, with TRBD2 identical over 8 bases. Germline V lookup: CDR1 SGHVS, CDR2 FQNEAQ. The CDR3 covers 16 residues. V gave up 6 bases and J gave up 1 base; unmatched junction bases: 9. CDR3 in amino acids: CASRGPGGTGTDTQYF. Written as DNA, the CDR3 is TGTGCCAGCAGGGGACCGGGGGGGACCGGCACAGATACGCAGTATTTT.

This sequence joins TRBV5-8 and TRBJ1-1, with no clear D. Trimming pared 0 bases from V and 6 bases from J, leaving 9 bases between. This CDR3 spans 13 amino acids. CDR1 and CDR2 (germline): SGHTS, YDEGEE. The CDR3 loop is CASSLGGWAEAFF. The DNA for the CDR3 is TGTGCCAGCAGCTTGGGGGGTTGGGCTGAAGCTTTCTTT.

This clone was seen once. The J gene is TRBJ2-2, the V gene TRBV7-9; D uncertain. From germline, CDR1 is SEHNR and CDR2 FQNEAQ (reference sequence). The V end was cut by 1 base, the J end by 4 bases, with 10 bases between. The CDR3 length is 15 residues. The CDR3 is CASSLGTDATGELFF. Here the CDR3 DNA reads TGTGCCAGCAGCTTAGGCACGGATGCCACCGGGGAGCTGTTTTTT.

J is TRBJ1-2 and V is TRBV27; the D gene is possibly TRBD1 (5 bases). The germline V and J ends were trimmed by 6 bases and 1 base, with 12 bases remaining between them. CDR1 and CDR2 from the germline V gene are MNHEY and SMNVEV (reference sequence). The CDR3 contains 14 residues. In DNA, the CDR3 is TGTGCCAGCAGGACCCGGGACCATAACTATGGCTACACCTTC. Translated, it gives CASRTRDHNYGYTF.

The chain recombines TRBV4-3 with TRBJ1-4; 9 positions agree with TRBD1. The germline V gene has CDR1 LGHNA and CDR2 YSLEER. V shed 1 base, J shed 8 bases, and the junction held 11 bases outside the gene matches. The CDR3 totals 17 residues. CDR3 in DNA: TGCGCCAGCAGCCAAGTCGGGACAGGGTATGGGGGCGAAAAACTGTTTTTT. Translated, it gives CASSQVGTGYGGEKLFF.

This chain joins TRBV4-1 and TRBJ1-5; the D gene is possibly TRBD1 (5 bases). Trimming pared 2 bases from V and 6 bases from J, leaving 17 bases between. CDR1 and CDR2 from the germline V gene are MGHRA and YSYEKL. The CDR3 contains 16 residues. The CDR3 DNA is TGCGCCAGCAGCCAACTCCAGGACGGGGGAAGTCAGCCCCAGCATTTT. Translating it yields CASSQLQDGGSQPQHF.

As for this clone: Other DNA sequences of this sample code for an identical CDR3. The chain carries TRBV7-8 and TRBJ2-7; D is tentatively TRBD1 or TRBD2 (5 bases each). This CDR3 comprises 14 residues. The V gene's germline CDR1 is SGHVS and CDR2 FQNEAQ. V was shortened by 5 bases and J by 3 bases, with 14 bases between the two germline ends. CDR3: CASSPRDRIYEQYF. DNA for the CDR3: TGTGCCAGCAGCCCCCGGGACCGGATCTACGAGCAGTACTTC.

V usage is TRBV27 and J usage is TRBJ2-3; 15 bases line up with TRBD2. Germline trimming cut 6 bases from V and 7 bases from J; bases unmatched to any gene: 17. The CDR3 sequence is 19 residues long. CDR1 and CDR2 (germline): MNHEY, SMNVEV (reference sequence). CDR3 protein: CASSGPPGLAGGTLHTQYF. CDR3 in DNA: TGTGCCAGCAGCGGACCGCCGGGACTAGCGGGAGGCACCTTACATACGCAGTATTTT.

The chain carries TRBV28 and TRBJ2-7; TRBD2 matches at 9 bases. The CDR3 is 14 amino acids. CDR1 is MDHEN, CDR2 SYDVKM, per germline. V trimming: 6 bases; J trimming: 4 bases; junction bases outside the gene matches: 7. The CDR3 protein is CASRPAGGIYEQYF. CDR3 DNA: TGTGCCAGCAGACCAGCGGGAGGCATATACGAGCAGTACTTC.